What follows are 28 T cell receptor beta chains derived from one specimen sequenced in a study of cytomegalovirus exposure and HLA in healthy donors. PCR used 60 Vbeta primers and 13 Jbeta primers. Method: immunoSEQ multiplex PCR; TCRdb's copy keeps in-frame clones and lacks some. The data hold hundreds of thousands of clones, with approximately 82% observed a single time. Sequencing was done on a sample of PBMCs. These receptors all come from a woman aged 35 to 49 in good health and CMV-seronegative.

Written as DNA, the CDR3 is TGTGCCAGCTCGCCATCCCGGGACAGGGGTGGGGGAGAGACCCAGTACTTC. This codes for CASSPSRDRGGGETQYF. This chain connects TRBV19 to TRBJ2-5; 10 nucleotides line up with TRBD1. V lost 9 bases, J lost 4 bases, and 17 bases stayed unmatched. The CDR3 is 17 residues long. Per the germline V gene, CDR1 is LNHDA and CDR2 is SQIVND (reference sequence).

V and J are TRBV5-4 and TRBJ1-1, with D perhaps matching TRBD1 (6 bases). The CDR3 consists of 15 residues. The germline V and J ends were trimmed by 1 base and 3 bases, with 13 bases remaining between them. The germline V gene encodes CDR1 SGHNT and CDR2 YYREEE (reference sequence). CDR3 protein: CASSLQRGSDTEAFF. The CDR3 DNA reads as TGTGCCAGCAGCTTGCAGAGGGGGTCGGACACTGAAGCTTTCTTT.

The rearrangement links TRBV9 to TRBJ1-2; 7 bases agree with TRBD1. Germline CDR1 SGDLS, CDR2 YYNGEE. Losses at the gene ends were 0 bases for V and 0 bases for J; bases not matched to a gene: 11. The CDR3 has 18 amino acids. CDR3 DNA: TGTGCCAGCAGCGTAGAAGGGACAGTTTGGACAGCTAACTATGGCTACACCTTC. It codes for CASSVEGTVWTANYGYTF.

This chain uses TRBV5-1 with TRBJ2-1; 9 nucleotides align to TRBD1. V gave up 3 bases and J gave up 0 bases; unmatched junction bases: 13. Germline values: CDR1 SGHRS, CDR2 YFSETQ. CDR3 length equals 19 residues. CDR3 sequence: CASSSTGGSFRSSYNEQFF. The CDR3, as DNA: TGCGCCAGCAGCTCGACAGGGGGTTCCTTTCGCTCCTCCTACAATGAGCAGTTCTTC.

V and J are TRBV19 and TRBJ1-2; D may be TRBD1 (5 bases). Germline V lookup: CDR1 LNHDA, CDR2 SQIVND (reference sequence). Trimming shortened V by 4 bases and J by 4 bases, and 19 bases separated the two germline ends. CDR3 length: 16 residues. CDR3 residues: CASSTGLPPLAYGYTF. In nucleotides, the CDR3 is TGTGCCAGTAGTACGGGACTTCCTCCGCTCGCCTATGGCTACACCTTC. The variable domain in full, completed from reference TRBV19 and TRBJ1-2, reads DGGITQSPKYLFRKEGQNVTLSCEQNLNHDAMYWYRQDPGQGLRLIYYSQIVNDFQKGDIAEGYSVSREKKESFPLTVTSAQKNPTAFYLCASSTGLPPLAYGYTFGSGTRLTVV.

This clone was detected only once. This chain uses TRBV2 with TRBJ1-5; possibly TRBD1 for D (6 bases). The CDR3 is 15 residues long. V was clipped by 4 bases and J by 3 bases, with 13 bases between them. CDR1 SNHLY and CDR2 FYNNEI come from the germline V gene. The CDR3 loop reads CASSGGRDNNQPQHF. CDR3 in DNA: TGTGCCAGCAGTGGAGGGAGGGACAACAATCAGCCCCAGCATTTT.

The chain couples TRBV6-5 to TRBJ2-3; no reliable D call. From germline, CDR1 is MNHEY and CDR2 SVGAGI. The CDR3 contains 12 residues. V lost 6 bases and J 5 bases, leaving 9 bases between the germline ends. CDR3 region: CASRSRGDTQYF. CDR3 bases: TGTGCCAGCAGATCCCGAGGAGATACGCAGTATTTT.

The V gene is TRBV7-8, the J gene TRBJ1-1; maybe TRBD1 (5 bases). Deletions cut 5 bases from V and 3 bases from J, with 16 bases between. This CDR3 spans 15 amino acids. Germline values: CDR1 SGHVS, CDR2 FQNEAQ. The CDR3 DNA reads TGTGCCAGCAGCACCATCGATGGGGCCGACACTGAAGCTTTCTTT. This sequence encodes CASSTIDGADTEAFF.

Worth noting for this clone: The identical CDR3 is also encoded by other nucleotide sequences in the sample. The V call is TRBV7-6, the J call TRBJ1-1, with D possibly being TRBD1 (5 bases). CDR1 and CDR2 from the germline V gene are SGHVS and FNYEAQ. This CDR3 region has 16 residues. Between the trimmed V and J ends, which lost 0 bases and 1 base, there was a span of 12 bases. As DNA, the CDR3 is TGTGCCAGCAGCTTAGCGCCCCCCGGGGGGAACACTGAAGCTTTCTTT. This codes for CASSLAPPGGNTEAFF.

This clone has only one observation. The J gene is TRBJ2-1, the V gene TRBV27; perhaps TRBD1 as D (5 bases). Germline V gene data show CDR1 as MNHEY and CDR2 as SMNVEV (reference sequence). The CDR3 has 16 residues. V was cut by 4 bases and J by 0 bases, with 13 bases left in between. The CDR3 here is CASSSYRKSSYNEQFF. CDR3 coding DNA: TGTGCCAGCAGTTCGTACAGGAAAAGCTCCTACAATGAGCAGTTCTTC.

The chain is built from TRBV9 and TRBJ2-3; possibly TRBD2 for D (7 bases). Per the germline V gene, CDR1 is SGDLS and CDR2 is YYNGEE. The ends were cut back, 2 bases at V and 1 base at J, with 14 bases in the middle. There are 16 residues in the CDR3. The DNA for the CDR3 is TGTGCCAGCAGCGTTAGTGGGGGGGCTCGCACAGATACGCAGTATTTT. It is translated as CASSVSGGARTDTQYF.

This clone occurred a few times. This rearrangement joins TRBV2 to TRBJ1-1, with TRBD1 as a possible D gene (6 bases). Between the trimmed V and J ends, which lost 9 bases and 1 base, there was a span of 12 bases. This CDR3 spans 13 amino acids. Germline CDR1 and CDR2: SNHLY and FYNNEI. CDR3 sequence reads: CARYRDANTEAFF. In nucleotides, the CDR3 is TGTGCCAGATACAGGGACGCGAACACTGAAGCTTTCTTT.

This clone was counted a single time. This sequence joins TRBV6-5 and TRBJ2-1, with 8 bases fitting TRBD2. CDR3 length: 14 residues. Germline-derived CDR1 and CDR2 are MNHEY and SVGAGI. Trimming cost V 4 bases and J 3 bases; bases outside gene matches: 2. The CDR3 here is CASSSLAGYNEQFF. The CDR3, as DNA: TGTGCCAGCAGTTCCCTAGCGGGCTACAATGAGCAGTTCTTC.

The genes are TRBV4-1 and TRBJ2-1, with 13 bases that match TRBD2. V trimming: 2 bases; J trimming: 4 bases; junction bases outside the gene matches: 5. Germline CDR1 MGHRA, CDR2 YSYEKL. The CDR3 length is 17 residues. In DNA form, the CDR3 reads TGCGCCAGCAGCCAAAGATCGGGACTAGCGGGATACAATGAGCAGTTCTTC. The encoded protein is CASSQRSGLAGYNEQFF.

The CDR3 DNA sequence: TGTGCCACCAGCTATTCGTCCCTTTCAGCGGGTTACGCGGGTGAGACCCAGTACTTC. Translation gives CATSYSSLSAGYAGETQYF. The V gene is TRBV15, the J gene TRBJ2-5; tentative D call: TRBD2 (6 bases). The CDR3 runs to 19 residues. Trimming removed 5 bases at V and 5 bases at J, with 30 bases between. Looked up from germline, CDR1 is LNHNV and CDR2 is YYDKDF (reference sequence). Drawing the rest from reference TRBV15 and TRBJ2-5, the complete variable domain is DAMVIQNPRYQVTQFGKPVTLSCSQTLNHNVMYWYQQKSSQAPKLLFHYYDKDFNNEADTPDNFQSRRPNTSFCFLDIRSPGLGDTAMYLCATSYSSLSAGYAGETQYFGPGTRLLVL.

The rearrangement uses TRBV7-9 and TRBJ1-6; D remains ambiguous. This CDR3 has 15 amino acids. Germline assignment: CDR1 SEHNR and CDR2 FQNEAQ (reference sequence). Trimming took 4 bases from V and 5 from J, leaving 12 bases between them. CDR3 protein: CASSSPGNDNSPLHF. DNA of the CDR3: TGTGCCAGCAGCTCCCCGGGAAACGATAATTCACCCCTCCACTTT.

This clone has only a few counts. This chain connects TRBV5-4 to TRBJ1-6; D is ambiguous. The V gene's germline CDR1 is SGHNT and CDR2 YYREEE (reference sequence). Between the trimmed V and J ends, which lost 5 bases and 13 bases, there was a span of 16 bases. CDR3 length: 13 residues. The CDR3 region is CASSSPAQAPLHF. DNA of the CDR3: TGTGCCAGCAGTTCCCCAGCCCAGGCTCCCCTCCACTTT.

The chain combines TRBV5-1 with TRBJ2-6, with D possibly TRBD2 on 5 matching bases. This CDR3 is 17 amino acids long. Trimming cost V 3 bases and J 4 bases, with 17 bases left between them. Germline CDR1 is SGHRS and CDR2 is YFSETQ. CDR3 protein: CASSYKGEIAGANVLTF. The CDR3 DNA reads as TGCGCCAGCAGCTATAAGGGAGAGATCGCCGGGGCCAACGTCCTGACTTTC. Full variable domain (rest looked up from reference TRBV5-1 and TRBJ2-6): KAGVTQTPRYLIKTRGQQVTLSCSPISGHRSVSWYQQTPGQGLQFLFEYFSETQRNKGNFPGRFSGRQFSNSRSEMNVSTLELGDSALYLCASSYKGEIAGANVLTFGAGSRLTVL.

The chain couples TRBV23-1 to TRBJ1-3, with 10 bases that match TRBD1. TRBV23-1 belongs to the ORF category, with a function that is uncertain. J gave up 0 bases and V 11 bases, and 13 bases lay outside the gene matches. The CDR3 extends over 17 amino acids. Here the CDR3 reads CAVLPGQGPSSGNTIYF. In DNA form, the CDR3 reads TGCGCCGTCCTTCCGGGACAGGGGCCAAGCTCTGGAAACACCATATATTTT.

V usage is TRBV29-1 and J usage is TRBJ2-1, with D maybe TRBD2 (6 bases). Germline values: CDR1 SQVTM, CDR2 ANQGSEA. The CDR3 has 14 amino acids. Trimming cost V 6 bases and J 2 bases, with 14 bases left between them. CDR3 in amino acids: CSVGPGGAYNEQFF. CDR3 coding DNA: TGCAGCGTCGGCCCCGGCGGGGCCTACAATGAGCAGTTCTTC.

This clone turned up a few times. The gene calls are TRBV9 and TRBJ1-3; no definite D call. V lost 4 bases to trimming and J lost 0 bases, with 17 bases between them. This CDR3 has 17 amino acids. Germline-derived CDR1 and CDR2 are SGDLS and YYNGEE. CDR3 in DNA: TGTGCCAGCAGCAACCGCGCAGGAGGGAGCTCTGGAAACACCATATATTTT. This translates into CASSNRAGGSSGNTIYF.

The chain employs TRBV5-6 and TRBJ1-4, with TRBD1 matching 7 bases. Trimming took 4 bases from V and 8 from J; bases not matched to a gene: 11. CDR1 is SGHDT and CDR2 is YYEEEE in the germline V gene. The CDR3 is 15 residues long. The CDR3 loop reads CASSLRDSRTEKLFF. CDR3 bases: TGTGCCAGCAGCCTGAGGGACAGCCGGACCGAAAAACTGTTTTTT. Full variable domain (remainder filled in from reference TRBV5-6 and TRBJ1-4): DAGVTQSPTHLIKTRGQQVTLRCSPKSGHDTVSWYQQALGQGPQFIFQYYEEEERQRGNFPDRFSGHQFPNYSSELNVNALLLGDSALYLCASSLRDSRTEKLFFGSGTQLSVL.

The chain combines TRBV2 with TRBJ2-1; 10 nucleotides agree with TRBD2. The germline V gene has CDR1 SNHLY and CDR2 FYNNEI. There are 19 residues in the CDR3. Losses at the gene ends were 3 bases for V and 2 bases for J; bases not matched to a gene: 13. This CDR3 reads CASSELAGAEYPAYNEQFF. The CDR3 nucleotides are TGTGCCAGCAGTGAGCTAGCGGGGGCCGAATACCCAGCCTACAATGAGCAGTTCTTC.

The chain recombines TRBV6-1 with TRBJ1-5, with a weak D call TRBD1 (6 bases). CDR1 is MNHNS and CDR2 is SASEGT in the germline V gene. V lost 5 bases, J lost 5 bases, and 13 bases lay in between. The CDR3 length is 14 residues. CDR3 protein: CASSRQEGDQPQHF. DNA for the CDR3: TGTGCCAGCAGTCGCCAAGAGGGGGATCAGCCCCAGCATTTT.

The chain joins TRBV6-6 to TRBJ1-1; D is unclear. V lost 5 bases to trimming and J lost 5 bases, with 15 bases between them. The CDR3 consists of 14 residues. Germline V gives CDR1 MNHNY, CDR2 SVGAGI (reference sequence). The CDR3 DNA follows: TGTGCCAGCAGTACCAATGGAGGACGGACTGAAGCTTTCTTT. The encoded protein is CASSTNGGRTEAFF.

V and J are TRBV7-3 and TRBJ2-1, with no clear D. V was pared by 0 bases and J by 6 bases, with 6 bases between. The germline CDR1 and CDR2 sequences are SGHTA and FQGTGA. The CDR3 has 13 residues. CDR3 nucleotides: TGTGCCAGCAGCTTAACCGGTATCAATGAGCAGTTCTTC. As protein: CASSLTGINEQFF. Full variable domain (missing parts from reference TRBV7-3 and TRBJ2-1): GAGVSQTPSNKVTEKGKYVELRCDPISGHTALYWYRQSLGQGPEFLIYFQGTGAADDSGLPNDRFFAVRPEGSVSTLKIQRTERGDSAVYLCASSLTGINEQFFGPGTRLTVL.

The chain combines TRBV9 with TRBJ2-3; D is perhaps TRBD1 (6 bases). Trimming took off 0 bases at V and 2 bases at J, with 13 bases between the two ends. The length of the CDR3 is 16 residues. The V gene's germline CDR1 is SGDLS and CDR2 YYNGEE. The CDR3 DNA follows: TGTGCCAGCAGCGTAGTGGGGGCCGTTAACACAGATACGCAGTATTTT. Amino acid sequence: CASSVVGAVNTDTQYF.

The chain employs TRBV7-2 and TRBJ1-2, with 7 bases lining up with TRBD1. CDR1 and CDR2 from the germline V gene are SGHTA and FQGNSA. The CDR3 sequence is 14 residues long. Trimming removed 4 bases from V and 5 bases from J; junction bases left unmatched: 7. The CDR3, as DNA: TGTGCCAGCAGCTATGGGGGGACAGTATATGGCTACACCTTC. It is translated as CASSYGGTVYGYTF.